The 23 T cell receptor beta chains below come from one sample, sequenced in a study of blood T cell repertoires in COVID-19. Profiled with immunoSEQ multiplex PCR; TCRdb holds only in-frame clones, not every one. Of around 270,000 clones listed, about 83% are singletons. The sample was peripheral blood. The receptors come from a woman between 40 and 50 years old who had recovered from COVID-19.

This chain connects TRBV29-1 to TRBJ2-5; 8 bases line up with TRBD1. This CDR3 is built from 11 residues. The V and J ends lost 7 bases and 7 bases, in that order; junction bases with no gene match: 5. Germline CDR1 SQVTM, CDR2 ANQGSEA. The CDR3 bases are TGCAGCGGGGGACAGGATGGGACCCAGTACTTC. It yields the protein CSGGQDGTQYF.

The chain recombines TRBV28 with TRBJ2-1; 11 positions match TRBD2. Germline values: CDR1 MDHEN, CDR2 SYDVKM. The CDR3 extends over 16 amino acids. V lost 6 bases, J lost 4 bases, and 8 bases stayed unmatched. CDR3 residues: CASSLPSGGTYNEQFF. CDR3 nucleotides: TGTGCCAGCAGCCTCCCTAGCGGGGGGACGTACAATGAGCAGTTCTTC.

The CDR3 DNA reads as TGTGCCAGCAGTCGACAGCAAGAGACCCAGTACTTC. This sequence encodes CASSRQQETQYF. V is TRBV2 and J is TRBJ2-5, with D maybe TRBD1 (5 bases). Germline CDR1 reads SNHLY; CDR2 reads FYNNEI. Trimming removed 5 bases at V and 2 bases at J, with 6 bases between. The CDR3 covers 12 residues.

V and J are TRBV7-3 and TRBJ1-3; D unresolved. CDR3 length: 13 residues. The germline gives CDR1 SGHTA, CDR2 FQGTGA. Trimming took off 4 bases at V and 3 bases at J, with 7 bases between the two ends. For the CDR3, the DNA is TGTGCCAGCAGCTCCTTACATGGAAACACCATATATTTT. This translates into CASSSLHGNTIYF. Supplemented by reference TRBV7-3 and TRBJ1-3, the full variable domain reads GAGVSQTPSNKVTEKGKYVELRCDPISGHTALYWYRQSLGQGPEFLIYFQGTGAADDSGLPNDRFFAVRPEGSVSTLKIQRTERGDSAVYLCASSSLHGNTIYFGEGSWLTVV.

The rearrangement links TRBV5-6 to TRBJ2-7, with no clear D. This CDR3 spans 13 amino acids. Trimming removed 5 bases from V and 3 bases from J, with 12 bases in between. CDR1 is SGHDT and CDR2 is YYEEEE in the germline V gene. The CDR3 loop reads CASSPTSGYEQYF. The CDR3 DNA follows: TGTGCCAGCAGTCCCACATCGGGCTACGAGCAGTACTTC.

The chain is built from TRBV6-5 and TRBJ1-2; 8 nucleotides match TRBD1. Germline V CDR1 and CDR2: MNHEY, SVGAGI. The CDR3 runs 14 residues. Trimming at V came to 6 bases and at J to 4 bases, leaving 7 bases not matched to a gene. DNA of the CDR3: TGTGCCAGCAGCTTGACAGGGGAAGGCTATGGCTACACCTTC. Amino acids: CASSLTGEGYGYTF.

The J gene is TRBJ2-7, the V gene TRBV29-1; 9 bases map to TRBD1. The J segment lost 3 bases and the V segment lost 4 bases, leaving 4 bases of the junction unmatched. The CDR3 has 13 residues. CDR1 and CDR2 from the germline V gene are SQVTM and ANQGSEA. CDR3: CSVGNRGLYEQYF. CDR3 nucleotides: TGCAGCGTTGGGAACAGGGGGCTCTACGAGCAGTACTTC.

The rearrangement links TRBV7-6 to TRBJ2-7, with TRBD1 matching over 7 bases. CDR1 and CDR2 (germline): SGHVS, FNYEAQ. Unmatched junction bases numbered 7, after V lost 5 bases and J lost 3 bases. The CDR3 extends over 14 amino acids. CDR3 sequence: CASSPRQGYYEQYF. CDR3 nucleotides: TGTGCCAGCAGCCCAAGACAGGGTTACTACGAGCAGTACTTC.

As for this clone: Germline is not matched at one junction end, which may reflect a read error. The J gene is TRBJ2-7, the V gene TRBV11-2; no firm D call. Looked up from germline, CDR1 is SGHAT and CDR2 is FQNNGV. The CDR3 totals 13 residues. The CDR3 sequence is CASSLDILYGQYF. CDR3 nucleotides: TGTGCCAGCAGCTTAGATATTCTGTACGGGCAGTACTTC.

The V gene is TRBV10-2, the J gene TRBJ2-7; 8 positions agree with TRBD1. Germline assignment: CDR1 WSHSY and CDR2 SAAADI. The V gene end was trimmed by 3 bases and the J gene end by 3 bases; junction bases not matched to a gene: 4. The CDR3 loop spans 14 amino acids. The chain's CDR3 is CASSEQGVGYEQYF. The CDR3 coding sequence is TGCGCCAGCAGTGAACAGGGGGTAGGCTACGAGCAGTACTTC.

The chain is built from TRBV18 and TRBJ1-2, with 11 bases identical to TRBD1. The CDR3 consists of 19 residues. Germline CDR1 reads KGHSH; CDR2 reads LQKENI. V was pared by 0 bases and J by 5 bases, with 14 bases of the junction left unmatched. The chain's CDR3 is CASSPPAQTGTGGRYGYTF. DNA of the CDR3: TGTGCCAGCTCACCACCGGCTCAAACCGGGACAGGGGGAAGGTATGGCTACACCTTC.

V gene TRBV12-3 or TRBV12-4 combines with J gene TRBJ2-2; D remains unclear. The CDR3 runs to 10 residues. With 11 bases removed from V and 6 bases from J, the gap between germline ends came to 7 bases. CDR3 bases: TGTGCCTCCCTAGCCGGGGAGCTGTTTTTT. Its protein is CASLAGELFF.

CDR3: CATSDFGTGTDTQYF. CDR3 in DNA: TGTGCCACCAGTGATTTCGGGACAGGCACAGATACGCAGTATTTT. The chain combines TRBV24-1 with TRBJ2-3, with TRBD1 matching 7 bases. The ends lost 1 base at V and 1 base at J; junction bases unmatched: 1. There are 15 residues in the CDR3. Per the germline V gene, CDR1 is KGHDR and CDR2 is SFDVKD.

The rearrangement links TRBV7-2 to TRBJ1-2; 8 bases align to TRBD1. Trimming cost V 5 bases and J 7 bases; bases outside gene matches: 12. Germline CDR1 is SGHTA and CDR2 is FQGNSA. The CDR3 extends over 15 amino acids. CDR3 loop: CASSPADRGGVGYTF. The CDR3 DNA sequence: TGTGCCAGCAGCCCCGCAGACAGGGGAGGTGTTGGCTACACCTTC.

The chain carries TRBV30 and TRBJ2-7, with D perhaps matching TRBD1 (6 bases). The CDR3 contains 13 residues. The germline V gene has CDR1 GTSNPN and CDR2 SVGIG (reference sequence). The V and J ends lost 4 bases and 6 bases respectively, with 16 bases between them. CDR3 DNA sequence: TGTGCCTGGACAGGGGACGATAATGGCGAGCAGTACTTC. This sequence encodes CAWTGDDNGEQYF.

This clone showed up just once. V is TRBV3-1 (or the pseudogene TRBV3-2) and J is TRBJ1-2; 7 positions agree with TRBD1. This CDR3 is built from 12 residues. The germline gives CDR1 LGHDT, CDR2 YNNKEL (reference sequence). Unmatched junction bases numbered 2, after V lost 0 bases and J lost 10 bases. CDR3 region: CASSQDGQAYTF. The CDR3 DNA sequence: TGTGCCAGCAGCCAAGACGGACAGGCCTACACCTTC.

The chain combines TRBV10-1 with TRBJ2-3; 7 bases map to TRBD2. CDR3 length equals 13 residues. The V gene's germline CDR1 is WNHNN and CDR2 SYGVQD (reference sequence). Trimming took 4 bases from V and 6 from J; bases not matched to a gene: 4. CDR3 sequence reads: CASSGSGGDTQYF. CDR3 DNA: TGCGCCAGCAGTGGGTCCGGGGGGGATACGCAGTATTTT.

V is TRBV7-6 and J is TRBJ1-6; TRBD1 agrees at 7 bases. The CDR3 consists of 15 residues. Looked up from germline, CDR1 is SGHVS and CDR2 is FNYEAQ. The V segment lost 5 bases and the J segment 4 bases; nucleotides outside the gene matches: 5. This CDR3 is CASSRTGFYNSPLHF. The CDR3 nucleotides read TGTGCCAGCAGCCGGACAGGCTTTTATAATTCACCCCTCCACTTT.

This chain links TRBV5-1 with TRBJ2-4; a weak D match, TRBD1 (5 bases). CDR3 length: 13 residues. Looked up from germline, CDR1 is SGHRS and CDR2 is YFSETQ. Trimming removed 4 bases from V and 2 bases from J, with 7 bases in between. CDR3 protein: CASSQGPKNIQYF. The CDR3 bases are TGCGCCAGCAGCCAGGGCCCCAAAAACATTCAGTACTTC.

V and J are TRBV6-6 and TRBJ1-2; TRBD1 matches at 8 bases. The CDR3 runs to 12 residues. Germline V gene lookup returns CDR1 MNHNY and CDR2 SVGAGI (reference sequence). Trimming took 5 bases from V and 8 from J; bases not matched to a gene: 4. The CDR3 nucleotides are TGTGCCAGCAGTCGTGGACAGGGCGGCTACACCTTC. This gives the protein CASSRGQGGYTF.

The chain carries TRBV5-1 and TRBJ1-1; D unresolved. This CDR3 is 15 amino acids long. CDR1 is SGHRS, CDR2 YFSETQ, per germline. V was trimmed by 1 base and J by 3 bases, leaving 13 bases between them. Written as DNA, the CDR3 is TGCGCCAGCAGCTTGTTGAGGGTTCAAGACACTGAAGCTTTCTTT. Encoded protein: CASSLLRVQDTEAFF.

This clone occurred once. The chain combines TRBV5-4 with TRBJ2-5; 7 bases map to TRBD1. Trimming took 4 bases from V and 6 from J; bases not matched to a gene: 12. The CDR3 consists of 15 residues. Germline CDR1 SGHNT, CDR2 YYREEE (reference sequence). The CDR3, as DNA: TGTGCCAGCAGCCGGGCGGCCGACAGGGTGAAGACCCAGTACTTC. This sequence encodes CASSRAADRVKTQYF.

The table lists this clone with a few counts. The V call is TRBV5-6, the J call TRBJ1-1; a weak D match, TRBD1 (6 bases). Germline V lookup: CDR1 SGHDT, CDR2 YYEEEE. Trimming shortened V by 4 bases and J by 6 bases, and 10 bases separated the two germline ends. The CDR3 loop spans 12 amino acids. CDR3 amino acids: CASSTGIAEAFF. The DNA for the CDR3 is TGTGCCAGCAGCACAGGGATCGCTGAAGCTTTCTTT.